This T cell receptor beta chain was captured in a study of response to subunit inactivated influenza vaccine. Study results and caveats: There was a suggestion from the authors that each seasonal influenza vaccination recruits few new T cells.

TCRdb independently ran MiXCR on the RT-PCR reads; one entry per CDR3 protein. The data contain a few hundred thousand distinct CDR3 sequences, approximately 14% of them singletons. This clonotype came up many times. Its antigen is as yet unknown. The sequenced sample was PBMCs from blood, obtained 12 days after vaccination. The clonotype originates from a man between 45 and 60 years old who received an inactivated influenza vaccine.

This CDR3 reads CASSLDPTGDYTF. The CDR3 DNA follows: TGTGCCAGCAGCCTAGACCCCACAGGCGACTACACCTTC. The chain links TRBV3-1 to TRBJ1-2; TRBD1 is a possible D gene (5 bases). Germline CDR1 reads LGHDT; CDR2 reads YNNKEL (reference sequence). CDR3 length: 13 residues. V was cut by 4 bases and J by 10 bases, with 16 bases left in between.